The clone carrying this T cell receptor (beta chain) came up a few times. This sample was taken from a study of blood T cell repertoires in COVID-19. The data were produced by immunoSEQ multiplex PCR, yet TCRdb's version contains in-frame clones alone and is incomplete. Among some 290,000 clones listed, 85% to 90% were seen once. The receptor was derived from a woman younger than 45 with COVID-19, enrolled during active disease. The material sequenced was peripheral blood.

The CDR3 nucleotides are TGTGCCAGCAGCTTGAGTAGTGCGCTCAACACTGAAGCTTTCTTT. Protein: CASSLSSALNTEAFF. The gene calls are TRBV5-4 and TRBJ1-1; D is unresolved. Germline V CDR1 and CDR2: SGHNT, YYREEE (reference sequence). The germline V and J ends were trimmed by 1 base and 2 bases, with 12 bases remaining between them. CDR3 size: 15 residues.